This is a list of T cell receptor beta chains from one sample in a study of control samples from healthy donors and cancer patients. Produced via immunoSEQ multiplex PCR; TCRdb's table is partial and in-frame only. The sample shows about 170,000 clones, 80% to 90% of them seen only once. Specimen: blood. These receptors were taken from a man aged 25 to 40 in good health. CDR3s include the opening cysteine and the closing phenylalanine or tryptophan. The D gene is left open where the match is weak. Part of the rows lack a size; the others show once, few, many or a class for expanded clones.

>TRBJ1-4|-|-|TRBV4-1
TGCGCCAGCAGCCAAGTCTCATTCCGGGGGTTTTATGAAAAACTGTTTTTT
CASSQVSFRGFYEKLFF
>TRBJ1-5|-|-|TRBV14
TGTGCCAGCAGCCAAGATCCGGCTAAGCCCCAGCATTTT
CASSQDPAKPQHF
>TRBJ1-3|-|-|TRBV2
TGTGCCAGCAGGGCACGGCTAGACTTCTCTGGAAACACCATATATTTT
CASRARLDFSGNTIYF
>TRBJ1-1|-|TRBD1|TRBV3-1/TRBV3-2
TGTGCCAGCAGCCAAGAGGGACAGGGGTTGGCTGAAGCTTTCTTT
CASSQEGQGLAEAFF
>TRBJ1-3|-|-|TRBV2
TGTGCCAGCAGTGAAAGAGGGTCTGGAAACACCATATATTTT
CASSERGSGNTIYF
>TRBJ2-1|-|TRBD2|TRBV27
TGTGCCAGCAGTTCAGCGGGGGCCGACTACAATGAGCAGTTCTTC
CASSSAGADYNEQFF
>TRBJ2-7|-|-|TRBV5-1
TGCGCCAGCAGCTTGATCGGCTCCTACGAGCAGTACTTC
CASSLIGSYEQYF
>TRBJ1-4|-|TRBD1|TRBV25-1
TGTGCCAGCAGTCGGTCAGGGGGCTTAACTAATGAAAAACTGTTTTTT
CASSRSGGLTNEKLFF
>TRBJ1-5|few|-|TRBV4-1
TGCGCCAGCAGCGCGGTGGGGGCCTGGCCCCAGCATTTT
CASSAVGAWPQHF
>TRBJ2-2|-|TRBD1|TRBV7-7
TGTGCCAGCAGCCCAAGAATTTACAGGGGAGCGAACACCGGGGAGCTGTTTTTT
CASSPRIYRGANTGELFF
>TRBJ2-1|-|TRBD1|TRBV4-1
TGCGCCAGCAGCCAAGCCACAGGGGGAACCTACAATGAGCAGTTCTTC
CASSQATGGTYNEQFF
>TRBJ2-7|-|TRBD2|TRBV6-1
TGTGCCAGCAGTCTAACTAGCGGGCCTTACGAGCAGTACTTC
CASSLTSGPYEQYF
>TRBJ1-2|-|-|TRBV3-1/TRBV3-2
TGTGCCAGCAGCCGTCTCGGGGGCGGCTATGGCTACACCTTC
CASSRLGGGYGYTF
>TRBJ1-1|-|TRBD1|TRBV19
TGTGCCAGTAGTATCCGGACAGGGGACACTGAAGCTTTCTTT
CASSIRTGDTEAFF
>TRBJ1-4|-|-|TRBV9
TGTGCCAGCAGCTCCGCCAATGAAAAACTGTTTTTT
CASSSANEKLFF
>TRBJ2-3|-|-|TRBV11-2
TGTGCCAGCAGCCCCTGGGACTCGGTTCGAAATACGCAGTATTTT
CASSPWDSVRNTQYF
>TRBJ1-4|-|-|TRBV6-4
TGTGCCAGGTATAATGAAAAACTGTTTTTT
CARYNEKLFF
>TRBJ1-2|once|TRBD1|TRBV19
TGTGCCAGTACCTCACAGGGGGGATATGGCTACACCTTC
CASTSQGGYGYTF
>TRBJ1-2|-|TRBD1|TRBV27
TGTGCCAGCAAGCCCCGGGACAGACCTTCTTATGGCTACACCTTC
CASKPRDRPSYGYTF
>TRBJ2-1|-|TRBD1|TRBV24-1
TGTGCCACCAGTGATCGGACAGGGACCCTTAATGAGCAGTTCTTC
CATSDRTGTLNEQFF
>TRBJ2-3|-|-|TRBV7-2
TGTGCCAGCAGCTTCCGCTCCGGGACTCTAACGGATACGCAGTATTTT
CASSFRSGTLTDTQYF
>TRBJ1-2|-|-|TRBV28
TGTGCCAGCAGTTTCCCGCGGTGGAAGGCTAACTATGGCTACACCTTC
CASSFPRWKANYGYTF
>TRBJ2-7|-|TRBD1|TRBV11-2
TGTGCCAGCAGCCAGCCCGGGACAGCCTACGAGCAGTACTTC
CASSQPGTAYEQYF
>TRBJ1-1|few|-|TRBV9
TGTGCCAGCAGCGTAGAAGAGAACACTGAAGCTTTCTTT
CASSVEENTEAFF
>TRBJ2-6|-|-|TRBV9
TGTGCCAGCAGCGTAGTGGGGGGCGGAGGTAGGACTGGGGCCAACGTCCTGACTTTC
CASSVVGGGGRTGANVLTF
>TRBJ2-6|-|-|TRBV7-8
TGTGCCAGCAGCTTCAACTCTGGGGCCAACGTCCTGACTTTC
CASSFNSGANVLTF
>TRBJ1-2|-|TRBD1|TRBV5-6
TGTGCCAGCAGCCGCGGACAGGGGATTAACTATGGCTACACCTTC
CASSRGQGINYGYTF
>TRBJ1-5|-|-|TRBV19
TGTGCCAGTAGTTCTGGGGACCGCAATCAGCCCCAGCATTTT
CASSSGDRNQPQHF
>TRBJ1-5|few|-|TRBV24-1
TGTGCCACCAGTGATTGTGAGAGGGGGACCAGCAATCAGCCCCAGCATTTT
CATSDCERGTSNQPQHF
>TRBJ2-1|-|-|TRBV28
TGTGCCAGCAACCCCTTTGGGGCCTCCTACAATGAGCAGTTCTTC
CASNPFGASYNEQFF
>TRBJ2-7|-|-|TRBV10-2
TGCGCCAGCGGCGGACTCCGAGACTACGAGCAGTACTTC
CASGGLRDYEQYF
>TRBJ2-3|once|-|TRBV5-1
TGCGCCAGCAGCTTGGCTGGGGCTTCTAGCACAGATACGCAGTATTTT
CASSLAGASSTDTQYF
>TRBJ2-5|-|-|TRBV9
TGTGCCAGCAGCGGAGACCACAACCCGGGACTCAAAGAGACCCAGTACTTC
CASSGDHNPGLKETQYF
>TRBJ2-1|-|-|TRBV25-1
TGTGCCAGCAGTTTTGCGGGAAGCTCCTACAATGAGCAGTTCTTC
CASSFAGSSYNEQFF
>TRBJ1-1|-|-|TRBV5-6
TGTGCCAGCAGCCGAGGGGTTGTTGCTGAAGCTTTCTTT
CASSRGVVAEAFF
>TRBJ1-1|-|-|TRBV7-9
TGTGCCAGCAGCTTAGCCCAGGGGTGGACTGAAGCTTTCTTT
CASSLAQGWTEAFF
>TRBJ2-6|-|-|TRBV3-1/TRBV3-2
TGTGCCAGCAGCCAAGATAGGTTTAGGAACACGCCAAGGAGCTCTGGGGCCAACGTCCTGACTTTC
CASSQDRFRNTPRSSGANVLTF
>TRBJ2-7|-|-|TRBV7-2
TGTGCCAGCAGCTTAGCAACGGGACACGACCCCTACGAGCAGTACTTC
CASSLATGHDPYEQYF
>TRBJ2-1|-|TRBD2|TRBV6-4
TGTGCCAGCAGTGACTCTAAACTAGCGGGAGTCAATGAGCAGTTCTTC
CASSDSKLAGVNEQFF
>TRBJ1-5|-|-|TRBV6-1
TGTGCCAGCAGTGACGGCCAGTTTGGGCAGCCCCAGCATTTT
CASSDGQFGQPQHF
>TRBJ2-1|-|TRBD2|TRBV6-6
TGTGCCAGCACGGGAGGTTCCTACAATGAGCAGTTCTTC
CASTGGSYNEQFF
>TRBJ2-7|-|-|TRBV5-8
TGTGCCAGCAGCTTGAATAGTTTCAGGTCCTACGAGCAGTACTTC
CASSLNSFRSYEQYF
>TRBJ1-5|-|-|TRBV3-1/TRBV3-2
TGTGCCAGCAGCCAAGGCAGTGGCAATCAGCCCCAGCATTTT
CASSQGSGNQPQHF
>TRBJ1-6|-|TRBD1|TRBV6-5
TGTGCCACCAAGACAGGGAGCTCCTATAATTCACCCCTCCACTTT
CATKTGSSYNSPLHF
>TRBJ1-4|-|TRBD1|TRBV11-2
TGTGCCAGCAGCCGCGAGAGGAGACAGGGATCGCAAGCTAATGAAAAACTGTTTTTT
CASSRERRQGSQANEKLFF
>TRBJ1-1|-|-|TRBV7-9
TGTGCCAGCAGCTTTAATCCGCCAGCGAACACTGAAGCTTTCTTT
CASSFNPPANTEAFF
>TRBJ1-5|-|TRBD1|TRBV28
TGTGCCAGCGAACTAGGACAGGGAGCGGACCAGCCCCAGCATTTT
CASELGQGADQPQHF
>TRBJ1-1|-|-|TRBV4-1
TGCGCCAGCAGCCAAGATGTAGGGAAGGGGAACACTGAAGCTTTCTTT
CASSQDVGKGNTEAFF
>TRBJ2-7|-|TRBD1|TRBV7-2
TGTGCCAGCAGCATGACCGGGACAGGGAACGGCGAGCAGTACTTC
CASSMTGTGNGEQYF
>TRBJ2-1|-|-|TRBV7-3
TGTGCCAGCAGCTCGGACGTTGGCTCCTACAATGAGCAGTTCTTC
CASSSDVGSYNEQFF
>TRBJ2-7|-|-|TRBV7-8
TGTGCCAGCAGCTTAAAGGCATTATACGAGCAGTACTTC
CASSLKALYEQYF